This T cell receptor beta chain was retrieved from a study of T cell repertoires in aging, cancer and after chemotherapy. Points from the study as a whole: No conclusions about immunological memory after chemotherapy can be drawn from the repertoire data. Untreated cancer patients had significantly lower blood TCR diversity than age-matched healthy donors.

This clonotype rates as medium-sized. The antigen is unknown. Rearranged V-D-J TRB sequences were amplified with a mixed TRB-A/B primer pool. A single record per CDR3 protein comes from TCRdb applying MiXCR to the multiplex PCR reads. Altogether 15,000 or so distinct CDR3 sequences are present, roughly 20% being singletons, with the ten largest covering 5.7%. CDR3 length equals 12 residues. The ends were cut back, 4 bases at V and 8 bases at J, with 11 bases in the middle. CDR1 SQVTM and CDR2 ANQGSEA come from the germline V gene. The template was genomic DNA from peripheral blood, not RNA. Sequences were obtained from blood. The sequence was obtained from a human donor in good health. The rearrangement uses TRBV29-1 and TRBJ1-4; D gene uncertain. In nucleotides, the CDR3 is TGCAGCGTTGGAACTGGGAAAGAAAAACTGTTTTTT. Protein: CSVGTGKEKLFF.